This is a list of T cell receptor beta chains from one sample in a study of control samples from healthy donors and cancer patients. Libraries were prepared by immunoSEQ multiplex PCR; TCRdb keeps only in-frame clonotypes and omits some of them. The sample shows around 78,000 clones, 90% to 95% of them seen only once. The source material was blood. The receptors were gathered from a woman aged 18-29 years in good health. Each CDR3 is given with its conserved first and last residue. D genes are given only for firm matches. For some rows the clone size is stated as once, few or many, or as a class when expanded; others skip it.

V	size	J	D	DNA	CDR3
TRBV6-1	-	TRBJ2-3	-	TGTGCCAGCAGTGAAAAACAGACAGCGGCGAGCACAGATACGCAGTATTTT	CASSEKQTAASTDTQYF
TRBV2	-	TRBJ1-3	-	TGTGCCAGCAGTTTTGCCGTTTTCTCAGGAAACACCATATATTTT	CASSFAVFSGNTIYF
TRBV28	-	TRBJ1-1	-	TGTGCCAGCAGTTTACGTCCCATGTCATGGACAGACCAAGAAGCTTTCTTT	CASSLRPMSWTDQEAFF
TRBV7-9	-	TRBJ1-1	-	TGTGCCAGCAGCCAACCTCGGGTGAACACTGAAGCTTTCTTT	CASSQPRVNTEAFF
TRBV28	-	TRBJ1-5	-	TGTGCCAGCAGTTTTTCCTTTGATCAGCCCCAGCATTTT	CASSFSFDQPQHF
TRBV25-1	-	TRBJ2-3	-	TGTGCCAGCAGTGGTTTGGGGGATACGCAGTATTTT	CASSGLGDTQYF
TRBV24-1	-	TRBJ2-7	-	TGTGCCACCAGTGATTTCAGTTCCGAGCAGTACTTC	CATSDFSSEQYF
TRBV9	once	TRBJ1-2	-	TGTGCCAGCAGCGTAGCGTCCAAACAGAGTAGCGGCTACACCTTC	CASSVASKQSSGYTF
TRBV4-3	-	TRBJ1-1	-	TGCGCCAGCAGCCAAGATCCTCTGAACACTGAAGCTTTCTTT	CASSQDPLNTEAFF
TRBV7-6	-	TRBJ2-2	-	TGTGCCAGCAGCTTAAATTTACAGGGCAACACCGGGGAGCTGTTTTTT	CASSLNLQGNTGELFF
TRBV6-4	-	TRBJ1-6	-	TGTGCCAGCAGTGCCGTGGACAGTCCGAGCTCCTATAATTCACCCCTCCACTTT	CASSAVDSPSSYNSPLHF
TRBV28	-	TRBJ1-1	-	TGTGCCAGCAGTTTTATACAGCGAAGGGAGAAAGCTTTCTTT	CASSFIQRREKAFF
TRBV7-2	-	TRBJ1-1	-	TGTGCCAGCAGCTTAATGTACACTGAAGCTTTCTTT	CASSLMYTEAFF
TRBV19	-	TRBJ1-1	TRBD1	TGTGCCAGTAGTATGACGGAAGGGGGACAGTTACCAATGAACACTGAAGCTTTCTTT	CASSMTEGGQLPMNTEAFF
TRBV28	-	TRBJ1-1	-	TGTGCCAGCAGCACATACAGGGAAGCTTTCTTT	CASSTYREAFF
TRBV3-1/TRBV3-2	-	TRBJ2-7	TRBD2	TGTGCCAGCAGCCAAGGGACTAGCGGACCAAAAGCCCACGAGCAGTACTTC	CASSQGTSGPKAHEQYF
TRBV9	-	TRBJ2-1	-	TGTGCCAGCAGCGTATGGACTATAGACAATGAGCAGTTCTTC	CASSVWTIDNEQFF
TRBV19	-	TRBJ1-2	-	TGTGCCAGTAGTATGGGCAGGGGAACCTATGGCTACACCTTC	CASSMGRGTYGYTF
TRBV11-2	-	TRBJ2-7	-	TGCGCCAGCAGCCTATACAGCTCCTACGAGCAGTACTTC	CASSLYSSYEQYF
TRBV24-1	once	TRBJ2-1	-	TGTGCCACCAGTGATCCAACCAATGAGCAGTTCTTC	CATSDPTNEQFF
TRBV5-1	-	TRBJ1-2	TRBD1	TGCGCCAGCAGTCAAACCGGGACAGAATTGGAAGGCTACACCTTC	CASSQTGTELEGYTF
TRBV3-1/TRBV3-2	-	TRBJ2-7	-	TGTGCCAGCAGCCTCCGGGACCAGGGCTACGAGCAGTACTTC	CASSLRDQGYEQYF
TRBV19	-	TRBJ2-7	-	TGTGCCAGTAGTTTCGGGTCGGGAGATCCGTACGAGCAGTACTTC	CASSFGSGDPYEQYF
TRBV28	-	TRBJ1-5	-	TGTGCCAGCAGTCTTCTTACGCCCGACACTCAGCCCCAGCATTTT	CASSLLTPDTQPQHF
TRBV9	once	TRBJ2-2	-	TGTGCCAGCAGCGAGGCCGACACCGGGGAGCTGTTTTTT	CASSEADTGELFF
TRBV7-8	-	TRBJ1-3	-	TGTGCCAGCAGCTTAGAGGCTTGGCACACCATATATTTT	CASSLEAWHTIYF
TRBV7-9	-	TRBJ2-7	TRBD2	TGTGCCAGCAGCTCTAGCGGGAGACCCCCATACGAGCAGTACTTC	CASSSSGRPPYEQYF
TRBV27	once	TRBJ1-1	TRBD1	TGTGCCAGCAGTTCCGGACAGGGAGTTATGAACACTGAAGCTTTCTTT	CASSSGQGVMNTEAFF
TRBV25-1	-	TRBJ1-6	-	TGTGCCAGCACCGAAGGGGGGGAACCCCTCCACTTT	CASTEGGEPLHF
TRBV29-1	once	TRBJ2-3	-	TGCAGCGTTGGGGACAACACAGATACGCAGTATTTT	CSVGDNTDTQYF
TRBV10-1	-	TRBJ2-5	TRBD2	TGCGCCAGCAGGGTGTCGGGACTAGCTATGGGGGGGACCCAGTACTTC	CASRVSGLAMGGTQYF
TRBV5-4	-	TRBJ1-1	-	TGTGCCAGCAGCTTTTCGAGCCTAGGGGGCACTGAAGCTTTCTTT	CASSFSSLGGTEAFF
TRBV7-2	-	TRBJ2-1	TRBD2	TGTGCCAGCAGCTTAGTCTCCGGTGGTAGCGGGAGAAGGAATGAGCAGTTCTTC	CASSLVSGGSGRRNEQFF
TRBV5-1	-	TRBJ2-5	-	TGCGCCAGCAGCTTTCAGGGGACCCAAGAGACCCAGTACTTC	CASSFQGTQETQYF
TRBV19	few	TRBJ1-6	-	TGTGCCAGTAGTCGACGGGACGACAATTCACCCCTCCACTTT	CASSRRDDNSPLHF
TRBV6-2/TRBV6-3	-	TRBJ1-4	TRBD1	TGTGCCAGCAGTTCTACAGGGGGCGCCCGTGACGGAAAACTGTTTTTT	CASSSTGGARDGKLFF
TRBV6-6	-	TRBJ2-7	-	TGTGCCAGCAGATATGGCGGGGCTGCCTACGAGCAGTACTTC	CASRYGGAAYEQYF
TRBV6-2/TRBV6-3	-	TRBJ2-1	-	TGTGCCAGCAGTTGGGGGGCTGAGCAGTTCTTC	CASSWGAEQFF
TRBV6-6	-	TRBJ2-1	-	TGTGCCACCTCACAGGGGGGGCGCAATGAGCAGTTCTTC	CATSQGGRNEQFF
TRBV20-1	-	TRBJ2-5	TRBD2	TGCAGTACTAGCGGTGAAGAGACCCAGTACTTC	CSTSGEETQYF
TRBV3-1/TRBV3-2	-	TRBJ1-1	-	TGTGCCAGCAGCCAAGGCGGGGTTTTTGAAGCTTTCTTT	CASSQGGVFEAFF
TRBV27	-	TRBJ2-1	TRBD2	TGTGCCAGCAGTTTAAGTCTAGCGGGTTCCTACAATGAGCAGTTCTTC	CASSLSLAGSYNEQFF
TRBV19	-	TRBJ2-1	TRBD2	TGTGCCAGTAGTATACAGCCCGCTGGTTCCGGGGGGGTTGAGGAGCAGTTCTTC	CASSIQPAGSGGVEEQFF
TRBV7-9	few	TRBJ1-3	-	TGTGCCAGCAGCTTAGTATGGACAGACGAGAGCTCTGGAAACACCATATATTTT	CASSLVWTDESSGNTIYF
TRBV19	-	TRBJ2-4	-	TGTGCCAGTAGTATAGGAGGGGGGGAAAACATTCAGTACTTC	CASSIGGGENIQYF
TRBV11-2	-	TRBJ1-1	-	TGTGCCAGCAGCTTAGTACGGGTGAGCACTGAAGCTTTCTTT	CASSLVRVSTEAFF
TRBV29-1	-	TRBJ1-2	-	TGCAGCGTTGAAACAAAGTCGGCCAACCCTGGCTACACCTTC	CSVETKSANPGYTF
TRBV7-3	-	TRBJ2-7	-	TGTGCCAGCAGCTTAAACGGTGGGCTAATGGAGCAGTACTTC	CASSLNGGLMEQYF
TRBV3-1/TRBV3-2	-	TRBJ2-5	TRBD1	TGTGCCAGCAGCCAAAACAGGGGGCAAGAGACCCAGTACTTC	CASSQNRGQETQYF
TRBV10-3	-	TRBJ1-1	-	TGTGCCATCAGTGAGCGGGGGGGTCAGGGGAACACTGAAGCTTTCTTT	CAISERGGQGNTEAFF
TRBV6-5	-	TRBJ2-2	-	TGTGCCAGCACCGGGGGACCTGCCGGGGAGCTGTTTTTT	CASTGGPAGELFF
TRBV21-1	-	TRBJ1-3	-	TGTGCCAGCAGCAGACAGGTAGCTGGAAACACCATATATTTT	CASSRQVAGNTIYF
TRBV19	once	TRBJ1-1	TRBD1	TGTGCCAGTAGCACCTCCCGAGGACAGGCGAACACTGAAGCTTTCTTT	CASSTSRGQANTEAFF